This T cell receptor beta chain stems from a study of blood T cell repertoires in COVID-19. Study-level background: The origin of the acute and convalescent COVID-19 samples was the United States, Italy and Spain. PBMCs, B-cell-depleted T cells, or T cells provided the cDNA or gDNA that made up the material.

Authors' methods: Cell counts per sample came from amplifying reference gene primers. The data were produced by immunoSEQ multiplex PCR, yet TCRdb's version contains in-frame clones alone and is incomplete. That table gives V, J and clone size, and the DNA gave D and trimming. This table has approximately 130,000 clones, about 85% appearing once. The sample holds one count of this clone. Material: peripheral blood. This clonotype originated in a man between 60 and 75 years old with acute or convalescent COVID-19.

CDR3 residues: CASSSIWGTGGFYEQYF. The CDR3 DNA follows: TGTGCCAGCAGCTCGATATGGGGGACAGGGGGTTTCTACGAGCAGTACTTC. V usage is TRBV3-1 (or the pseudogene TRBV3-2) and J usage is TRBJ2-7; TRBD1 matches at 11 bases. CDR3 size: 17 residues. Germline V gene data show CDR1 as LGHDT and CDR2 as YNNKEL (reference sequence). With 5 bases clipped from V and 3 bases from J, the junction kept 12 bases outside the gene matches.